Presented here are 20 T cell receptor beta chains from one specimen sequenced in a study of blood T cell repertoires in COVID-19. Profiled with immunoSEQ multiplex PCR; TCRdb holds only in-frame clones, not every one. The sample lists some 280,000 clones, about 91% occurring once. Sequenced material: peripheral blood. The receptors come from a woman in her fifties or sixties with acute or convalescent COVID-19.

The V call is TRBV18, the J call TRBJ1-3; TRBD1 matches 7 bases. This CDR3 region has 20 residues. Per the germline V gene, CDR1 is KGHSH and CDR2 is LQKENI. The V segment lost 5 bases and the J segment 0 bases; nucleotides outside the gene matches: 19. CDR3 nucleotides: TGTGCCAGCTCAGCTATCCGGGACAGTAGATTGCTGAGCTCTGGAAACACCATATATTTT. As protein: CASSAIRDSRLLSSGNTIYF.

The chain is built from TRBV9 and TRBJ2-2; no reliable D call. Trimming stripped 4 bases from V and 6 bases from J, with 10 bases between. CDR3 length: 13 residues. Germline values: CDR1 SGDLS, CDR2 YYNGEE. The chain's CDR3 is CASSPVGAGELFF. CDR3 nucleotides: TGTGCCAGCAGCCCGGTGGGCGCCGGGGAGCTGTTTTTT.

This sequence joins TRBV9 and TRBJ2-5; 8 bases line up with TRBD1. CDR1 and CDR2 from the germline V gene are SGDLS and YYNGEE. V shed 3 bases, J shed 2 bases, and the junction held 3 bases outside the gene matches. The CDR3 runs to 14 residues. CDR3 sequence: CASSAGTGQETQYF. In DNA, the CDR3 is TGTGCCAGCAGCGCGGGGACAGGACAAGAGACCCAGTACTTC.

CDR3 nucleotides: TGTGCCAGTAGTATAACCCCCCCTCGGGGAAATGAGCAGTTCTTC. Its translation: CASSITPPRGNEQFF. The chain is built from TRBV19 and TRBJ2-1; perhaps TRBD2 as D (5 bases). The CDR3 has 15 residues. In germline, CDR1 is LNHDA, CDR2 SQIVND (reference sequence). Trimming stripped 2 bases from V and 7 bases from J, with 15 bases between.

This chain links TRBV5-1 with TRBJ2-4, with 10 bases aligning to TRBD2. With 5 bases clipped from V and 6 bases from J, the junction kept 8 bases outside the gene matches. This CDR3 has 15 residues. Germline V gives CDR1 SGHRS, CDR2 YFSETQ. CDR3 amino acids: CASSSSGSGGNIQYF. CDR3 DNA sequence: TGCGCCAGCAGTTCTAGCGGGAGCGGTGGAAACATTCAGTACTTC.

The V and J genes are TRBV6-5 and TRBJ1-2; 7 nucleotides match TRBD1. CDR3 length: 13 amino acids. Trimming cost V 7 bases and J 4 bases; bases outside gene matches: 6. CDR1 is MNHEY and CDR2 is SVGAGI in the germline V gene. CDR3 DNA sequence: TGTGCCAGCACCCGACAGGGCCTCTATGGCTACACCTTC. Its translation is CASTRQGLYGYTF.

This chain uses TRBV4-2 with TRBJ2-7; TRBD2 is a possible D gene (6 bases). Deletions cut 1 base from V and 6 bases from J, with 16 bases between. Germline V gene data show CDR1 as LGHNA and CDR2 as YNFKEQ. The CDR3 runs 15 residues. The CDR3 bases are TGTGCCAGCAGCCAAGCAGGAGGGCCACCGTCCGAGCAGTACTTC. This codes for CASSQAGGPPSEQYF.

The chain is built from TRBV12-3 or TRBV12-4 and TRBJ2-7; TRBD2 matches at 7 bases. Trimming cost V 6 bases and J 2 bases; bases outside gene matches: 4. The CDR3 length is 13 residues. CDR3: CASSQGTTYEQYF. CDR3 DNA: TGTGCCAGCAGCCAAGGGACTACCTACGAGCAGTACTTC.

The chain is built from TRBV2 and TRBJ1-1, with a tentative D call TRBD1 (5 bases). CDR1 SNHLY and CDR2 FYNNEI come from the germline V gene. The CDR3 loop spans 13 amino acids. V was shortened by 8 bases and J by 2 bases, with 12 bases between the two germline ends. This CDR3 reads CASSRDSNTEAFF. The CDR3 DNA reads as TGTGCCAGCTCACGGGACTCAAACACTGAAGCTTTCTTT.

CDR3 in DNA: TGTGCCACCAGCAGAGATTACGGGACAGACTCTGGAAACACCATATATTTT. Amino acids: CATSRDYGTDSGNTIYF. The rearrangement links TRBV15 to TRBJ1-3; TRBD1 matches 7 bases. J gave up 0 bases and V 0 bases, and 5 bases lay outside the gene matches. The CDR3 is 17 amino acids. The germline V gene has CDR1 LNHNV and CDR2 YYDKDF (reference sequence).

This chain joins TRBV11-1 and TRBJ2-2; tentatively, D is TRBD1 (6 bases). The germline V and J ends were trimmed by 5 bases and 1 base, with 8 bases remaining between them. Germline V gene data show CDR1 as SGHAT and CDR2 as FQDESV (reference sequence). The CDR3 covers 14 residues. The CDR3 DNA reads TGTGCCAGCAGCAGGGGGAGGAACACCGGGGAGCTGTTTTTT. This codes for CASSRGRNTGELFF. The entire variable domain, with the rest obtained from reference TRBV11-1 and TRBJ2-2, is as follows: EAEVAQSPRYKITEKSQAVAFWCDPISGHATLYWYRQILGQGPELLVQFQDESVVDDSQLPKDRFSAERLKGVDSTLKIQPAELGDSAMYLCASSRGRNTGELFFGEGSRLTVL.

This clone came up once. This chain uses TRBV7-9 with TRBJ2-1; D is uncertain. The V end lost 6 bases, the J end lost 12 bases, and 12 bases lay between the germline ends. This CDR3 spans 11 amino acids. Germline CDR1 is SEHNR and CDR2 is FQNEAQ (reference sequence). In nucleotides, the CDR3 is TGTGCCAGCAGTCCCGTTTTATGGCAGTTCTTC. As protein: CASSPVLWQFF.

The DNA of the CDR3 is TGTGCCAGCAGCCTCTTAGCGATCAATGAGCAGTTCTTC. This gives the protein CASSLLAINEQFF. V gene TRBV3-1 (or the pseudogene TRBV3-2) combines with J gene TRBJ2-1, with a possible D match to TRBD2 (5 bases). This CDR3 is built from 13 residues. V gave up 4 bases and J gave up 6 bases, with 10 bases separating them. From germline, CDR1 is LGHDT and CDR2 YNNKEL (reference sequence).

The chain couples TRBV28 to TRBJ1-5; tentative D call: TRBD1 (5 bases). Trimming left V 6 bases short and J 2 bases short, with 20 bases between. Germline V CDR1 and CDR2: MDHEN, SYDVKM. This CDR3 contains 17 residues. The CDR3 bases are TGTGCCAGCAGCGTTTGGGTGGGCCAGGGTGGCAATCAGCCCCAGCATTTT. As protein: CASSVWVGQGGNQPQHF.

This chain uses TRBV14 with TRBJ2-7; 10 nucleotides line up with TRBD2. Per the germline V gene, CDR1 is SGHDN and CDR2 is FVKESK. The V segment lost 1 base and the J segment 6 bases; nucleotides outside the gene matches: 3. The CDR3 covers 14 residues. The CDR3, as DNA: TGTGCCAGCAGCCAAGTCCGACTAGCGGGCGAGCAGTACTTC. Translating it yields CASSQVRLAGEQYF.

V gene TRBV3-1 (or the pseudogene TRBV3-2) combines with J gene TRBJ1-4; 9 positions agree with TRBD1. From germline, CDR1 is LGHDT and CDR2 YNNKEL (reference sequence). The CDR3 has 14 amino acids. V was clipped by 5 bases and J by 8 bases; unmatched bases: 6. The CDR3 DNA reads TGTGCCAGCAGCTGGGGACAGGGAAGCGAAAAACTGTTTTTT. It codes for CASSWGQGSEKLFF.

The chain uses TRBV5-1 and TRBJ1-2, with 8 bases matching TRBD1. CDR1 and CDR2 from the germline V gene are SGHRS and YFSETQ. The CDR3 has 13 residues. V lost 4 bases and J lost 8; bases outside the gene matches: 7. For the CDR3, the DNA is TGCGCCAGCAGCCCCGATAGGACAGGGGGCTACACCTTC. Its translation: CASSPDRTGGYTF.

The V call is TRBV9, the J call TRBJ1-3; D is uncertain. The CDR3 loop spans 15 amino acids. Germline loops: CDR1 SGDLS, CDR2 YYNGEE. Trimming pared 3 bases from V and 9 bases from J, leaving 19 bases between. Written as DNA, the CDR3 is TGTGCCAGCAGCGCCGGAAGGGAGGTCGTCGGCACCATATATTTT. Translation: CASSAGREVVGTIYF. The whole variable domain, filled in from reference TRBV9 and TRBJ1-3, reads DSGVTQTPKHLITATGQRVTLRCSPRSGDLSVYWYQQSLDQGLQFLIQYYNGEERAKGNILERFSAQQFPDLHSELNLSSLELGDSALYFCASSAGREVVGTIYFGEGSWLTVV.

J is TRBJ2-5 and V is TRBV27, with D tentatively TRBD2 (6 bases). Germline V gives CDR1 MNHEY, CDR2 SMNVEV (reference sequence). The CDR3 contains 14 residues. Trimming left V 5 bases short and J 5 bases short, with 15 bases between. CDR3 coding DNA: TGTGCCAGCAGTCGTAGCGGTGGGGGGGAGACCCAGTACTTC. It specifies CASSRSGGGETQYF.

The V call is TRBV3-1 (or the pseudogene TRBV3-2), the J call TRBJ1-4; D ambiguous. The V gene lost 4 bases and the J gene lost 4 bases, with 13 bases spanning the gap. The germline V gene has CDR1 LGHDT and CDR2 YNNKEL (reference sequence). The CDR3 runs 15 residues. The CDR3 DNA reads as TGTGCCAGCAGCCCCCGCCGGGGAAGTAATGAAAAACTGTTTTTT. Translating gives CASSPRRGSNEKLFF.